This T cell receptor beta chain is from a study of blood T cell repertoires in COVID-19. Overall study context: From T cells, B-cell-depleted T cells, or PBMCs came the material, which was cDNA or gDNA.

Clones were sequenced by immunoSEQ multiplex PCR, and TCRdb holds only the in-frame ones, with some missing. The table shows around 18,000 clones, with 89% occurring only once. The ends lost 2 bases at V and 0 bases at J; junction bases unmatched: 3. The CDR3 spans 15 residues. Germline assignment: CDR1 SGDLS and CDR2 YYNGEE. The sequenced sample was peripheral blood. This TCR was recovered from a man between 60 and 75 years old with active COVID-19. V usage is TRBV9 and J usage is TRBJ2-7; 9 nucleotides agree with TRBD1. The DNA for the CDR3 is TGTGCCAGCAGCGTTAACAGGGGGCCCTCCTACGAGCAGTACTTC. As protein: CASSVNRGPSYEQYF.